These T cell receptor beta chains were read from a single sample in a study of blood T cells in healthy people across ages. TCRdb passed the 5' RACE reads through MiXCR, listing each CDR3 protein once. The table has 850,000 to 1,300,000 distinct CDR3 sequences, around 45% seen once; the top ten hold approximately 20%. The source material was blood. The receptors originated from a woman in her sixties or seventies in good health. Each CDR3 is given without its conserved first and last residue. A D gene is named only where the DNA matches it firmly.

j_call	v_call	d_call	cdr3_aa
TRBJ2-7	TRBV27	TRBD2	ASRTSGSLEQY
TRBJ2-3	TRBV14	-	ASSHRQPGTDTQY
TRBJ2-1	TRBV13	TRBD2	ASSLWGTSGNAYNEQF
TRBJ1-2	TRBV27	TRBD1	ASSPGGVGYT
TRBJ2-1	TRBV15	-	ATSRDGGSSYNEQF
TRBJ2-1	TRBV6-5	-	ASSPRGRVAEQF
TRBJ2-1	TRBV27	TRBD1	ASNQGQGADEQF
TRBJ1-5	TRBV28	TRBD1	ASSGDREDQPQH
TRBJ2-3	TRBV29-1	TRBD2	SVGTSGTGDTQY
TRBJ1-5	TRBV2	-	ASRAGDRNQPQH
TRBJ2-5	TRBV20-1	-	SAQGRLQETQY
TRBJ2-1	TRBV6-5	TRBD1	ASSPRDRGRIDEQF
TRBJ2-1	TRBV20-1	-	SARDGSRSSYNEQF
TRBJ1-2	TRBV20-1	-	SARADYGYT
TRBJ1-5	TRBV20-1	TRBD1	SARTGSQPQH
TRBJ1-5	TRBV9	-	ASSVGGLGNQPQH
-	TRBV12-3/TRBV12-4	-	ASSFGSEQY
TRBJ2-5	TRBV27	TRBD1	ASSLFKGTGGIETQY
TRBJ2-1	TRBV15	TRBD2	ATSRDLPAGGGNEQF
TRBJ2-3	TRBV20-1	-	SARDFTGGRDTQY
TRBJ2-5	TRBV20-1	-	SARSGGLETQY
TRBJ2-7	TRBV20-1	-	SARDRPHYEQY
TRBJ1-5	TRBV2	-	ASSEIRAPWAQH
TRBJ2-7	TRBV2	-	ASGGPFTYEQY
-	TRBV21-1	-	ASSASGTSGYEQY
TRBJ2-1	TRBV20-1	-	SAIEGGTYNEQF
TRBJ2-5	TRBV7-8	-	ASSPPTGFQETQY
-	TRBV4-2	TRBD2	ASSQEVATSGSTYNEQY
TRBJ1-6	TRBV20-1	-	SARNLTRGDRYNSPLH
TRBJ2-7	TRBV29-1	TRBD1	SVRTGLSYEQY
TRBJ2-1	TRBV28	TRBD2	ASSIALAGGPRDEQF
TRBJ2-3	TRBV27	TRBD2	ASSLRTSGSADTQY
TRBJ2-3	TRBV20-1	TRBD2	SASAPGLAGGLYTQY
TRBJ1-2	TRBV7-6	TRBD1	ASSVKQGAEIYGYT
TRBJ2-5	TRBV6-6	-	ASSYAGPGNEQD
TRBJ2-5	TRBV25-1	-	ASSDPTTVAVWQETQY
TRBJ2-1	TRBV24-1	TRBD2	ATSASQAGGLSEQF
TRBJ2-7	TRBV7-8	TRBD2	ASSLGLAGSLYEQY
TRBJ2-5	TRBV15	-	ATSRDLDPVTQY
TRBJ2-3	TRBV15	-	ATNGGQSPDTQY
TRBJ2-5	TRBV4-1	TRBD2	APPKRESDSGTETQY
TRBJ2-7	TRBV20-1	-	SARDQRRAVYEQY
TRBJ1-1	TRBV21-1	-	ASSLGRPNTEAF
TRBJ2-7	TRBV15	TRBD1	ATSIDRGRISSEQY
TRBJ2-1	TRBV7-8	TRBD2	ASSFQVGDSGRHEQF
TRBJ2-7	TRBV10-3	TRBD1	AISDGQGTYEQY
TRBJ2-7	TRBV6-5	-	ASGYERGADYEQY
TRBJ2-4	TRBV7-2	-	ASSSQGAKNIQY
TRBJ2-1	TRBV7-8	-	ASSLGGAYNGQF
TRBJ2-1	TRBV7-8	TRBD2	ASSLSGRDAYNEQF
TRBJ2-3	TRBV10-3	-	AISESWATDSTDTQY